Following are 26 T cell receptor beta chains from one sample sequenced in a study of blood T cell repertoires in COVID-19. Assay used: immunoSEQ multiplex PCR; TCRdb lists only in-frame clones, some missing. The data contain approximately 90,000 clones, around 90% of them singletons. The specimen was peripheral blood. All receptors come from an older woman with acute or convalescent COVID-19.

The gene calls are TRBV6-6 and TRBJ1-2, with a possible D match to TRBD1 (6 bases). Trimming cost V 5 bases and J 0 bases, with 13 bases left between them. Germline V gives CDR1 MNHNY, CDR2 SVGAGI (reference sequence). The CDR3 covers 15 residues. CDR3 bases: TGTGCCAGCAGTGATACGGGACATACTAACTATGGCTACACCTTC. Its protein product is CASSDTGHTNYGYTF.

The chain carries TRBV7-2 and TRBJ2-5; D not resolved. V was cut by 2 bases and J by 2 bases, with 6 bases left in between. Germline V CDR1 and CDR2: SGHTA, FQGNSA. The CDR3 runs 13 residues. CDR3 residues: CASSLSSQETQYF. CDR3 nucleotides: TGTGCCAGCAGCTTATCGTCTCAAGAGACCCAGTACTTC.

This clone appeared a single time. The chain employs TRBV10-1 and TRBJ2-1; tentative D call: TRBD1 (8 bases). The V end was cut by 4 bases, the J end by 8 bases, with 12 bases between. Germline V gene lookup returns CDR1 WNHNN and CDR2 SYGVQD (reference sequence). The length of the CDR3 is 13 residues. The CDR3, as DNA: TGCGCCAGCAGTGGACAGGGGAGGGATGAGCAGTTCTTC. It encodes CASSGQGRDEQFF.

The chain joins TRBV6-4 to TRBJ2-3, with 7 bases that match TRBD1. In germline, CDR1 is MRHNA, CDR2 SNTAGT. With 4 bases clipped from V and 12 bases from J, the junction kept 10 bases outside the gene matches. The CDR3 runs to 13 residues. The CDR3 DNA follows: TGTGCCAGCAGTGCCCAGACAGGGTACGTACAGTATTTT. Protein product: CASSAQTGYVQYF.

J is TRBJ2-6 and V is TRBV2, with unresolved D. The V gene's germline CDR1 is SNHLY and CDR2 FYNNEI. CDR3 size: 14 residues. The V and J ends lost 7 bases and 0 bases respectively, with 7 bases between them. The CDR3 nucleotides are TGTGCCAGCACCCTAAGCTCTGGGGCCAACGTCCTGACTTTC. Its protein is CASTLSSGANVLTF.

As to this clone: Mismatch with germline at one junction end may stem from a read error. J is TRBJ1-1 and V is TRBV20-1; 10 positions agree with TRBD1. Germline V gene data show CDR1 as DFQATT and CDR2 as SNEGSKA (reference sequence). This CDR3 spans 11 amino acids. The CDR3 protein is CSVVQGTGAVF. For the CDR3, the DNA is TGCAGTGTCGTCCAAGGGACAGGGGCGGTCTTT.

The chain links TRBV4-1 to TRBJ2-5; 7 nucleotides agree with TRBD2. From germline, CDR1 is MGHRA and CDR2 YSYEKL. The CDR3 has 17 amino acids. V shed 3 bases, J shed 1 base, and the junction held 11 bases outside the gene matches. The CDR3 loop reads CASSHRTGGVVQETQYF. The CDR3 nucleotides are TGCGCCAGCAGCCACAGGACGGGGGGAGTGGTCCAAGAGACCCAGTACTTC.

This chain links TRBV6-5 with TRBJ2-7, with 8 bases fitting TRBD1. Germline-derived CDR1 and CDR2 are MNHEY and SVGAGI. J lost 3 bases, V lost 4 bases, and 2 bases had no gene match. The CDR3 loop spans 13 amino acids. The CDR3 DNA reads TGTGCCAGCAGTTTGACAGGGGTCTACGAGCAGTACGTC. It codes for CASSLTGVYEQYV.

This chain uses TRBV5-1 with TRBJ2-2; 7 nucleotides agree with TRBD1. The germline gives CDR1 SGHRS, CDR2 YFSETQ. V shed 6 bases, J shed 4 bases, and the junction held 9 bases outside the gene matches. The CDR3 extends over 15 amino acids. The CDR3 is CASTPDRLRTGELFF. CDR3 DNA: TGCGCCAGCACCCCGGACAGGCTCCGCACCGGGGAGCTGTTTTTT. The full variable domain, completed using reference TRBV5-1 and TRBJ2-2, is KAGVTQTPRYLIKTRGQQVTLSCSPISGHRSVSWYQQTPGQGLQFLFEYFSETQRNKGNFPGRFSGRQFSNSRSEMNVSTLELGDSALYLCASTPDRLRTGELFFGEGSRLTVL.

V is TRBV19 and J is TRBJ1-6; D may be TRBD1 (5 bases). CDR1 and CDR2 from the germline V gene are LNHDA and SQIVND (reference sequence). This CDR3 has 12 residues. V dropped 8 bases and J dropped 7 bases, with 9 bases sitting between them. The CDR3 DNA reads TGTGCCAGTCGGACACTAAATTCACCCCTCCACTTT. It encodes CASRTLNSPLHF.

CDR3 DNA sequence: TGTGCCACCAGTCCTCACCGGACTAGCGGGAGGGGCACAGATACGCAGTATTTT. Protein product: CATSPHRTSGRGTDTQYF. The V gene is TRBV24-1, the J gene TRBJ2-3, with 15 bases aligning to TRBD2. With 6 bases clipped from V and 1 base from J, the junction kept 7 bases outside the gene matches. CDR3 length: 18 amino acids. CDR1 is KGHDR and CDR2 is SFDVKD in the germline V gene.

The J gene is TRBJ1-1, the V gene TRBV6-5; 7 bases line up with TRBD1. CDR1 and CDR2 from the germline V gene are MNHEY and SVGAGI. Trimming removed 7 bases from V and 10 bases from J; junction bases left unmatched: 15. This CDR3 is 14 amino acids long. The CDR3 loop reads CASTTQGQGGGAFF. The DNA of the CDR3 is TGTGCCAGCACCACCCAGGGGCAGGGGGGAGGAGCTTTCTTT.

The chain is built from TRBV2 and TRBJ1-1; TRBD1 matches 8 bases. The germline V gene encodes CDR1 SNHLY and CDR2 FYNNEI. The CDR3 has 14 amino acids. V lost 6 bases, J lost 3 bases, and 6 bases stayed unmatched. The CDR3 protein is CASSPGGFYTEAFF. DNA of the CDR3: TGTGCCAGCAGCCCAGGGGGCTTCTACACTGAAGCTTTCTTT.

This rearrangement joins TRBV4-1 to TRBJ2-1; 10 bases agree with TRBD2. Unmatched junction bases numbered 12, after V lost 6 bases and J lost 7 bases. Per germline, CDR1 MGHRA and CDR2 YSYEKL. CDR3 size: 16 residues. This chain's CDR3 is CASRRLAGAGRNEQFF. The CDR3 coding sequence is TGCGCCAGCAGACGGCTAGCGGGAGCGGGGCGGAATGAGCAGTTCTTC.

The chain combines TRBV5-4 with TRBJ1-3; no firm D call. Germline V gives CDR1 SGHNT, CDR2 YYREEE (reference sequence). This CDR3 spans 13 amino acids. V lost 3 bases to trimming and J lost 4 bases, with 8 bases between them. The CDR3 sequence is CASSSHQGNTIYF. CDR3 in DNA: TGTGCCAGCAGCTCACACCAGGGAAACACCATATATTTT.

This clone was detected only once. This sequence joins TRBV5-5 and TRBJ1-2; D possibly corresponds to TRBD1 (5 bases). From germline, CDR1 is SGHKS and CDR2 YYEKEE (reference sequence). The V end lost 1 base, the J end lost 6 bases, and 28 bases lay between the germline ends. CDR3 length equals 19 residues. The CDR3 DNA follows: TGTGCCAGCAGCTTGACCCTCTCCGGCAGGGAGGGTGGGAAGGATGGCTACACCTTC. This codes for CASSLTLSGREGGKDGYTF.

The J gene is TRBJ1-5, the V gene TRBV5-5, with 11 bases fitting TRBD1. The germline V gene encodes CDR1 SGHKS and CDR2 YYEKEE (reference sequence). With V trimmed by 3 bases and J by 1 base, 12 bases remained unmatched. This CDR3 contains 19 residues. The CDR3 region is CASSSDRGLGVVSNQPQHF. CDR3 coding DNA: TGTGCCAGCAGCTCGGACAGGGGGCTTGGTGTGGTGAGCAATCAGCCCCAGCATTTT. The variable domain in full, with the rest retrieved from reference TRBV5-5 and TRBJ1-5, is DAGVTQSPTHLIKTRGQQVTLRCSPISGHKSVSWYQQVLGQGPQFIFQYYEKEERGRGNFPDRFSARQFPNYSSELNVNALLLGDSALYLCASSSDRGLGVVSNQPQHFGDGTRLSIL.

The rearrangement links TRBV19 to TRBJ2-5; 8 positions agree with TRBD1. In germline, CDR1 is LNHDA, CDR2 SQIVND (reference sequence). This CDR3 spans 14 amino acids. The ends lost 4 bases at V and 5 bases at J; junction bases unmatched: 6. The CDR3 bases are TGTGCCAGTAGTAGTGGACAGGGAATTGAGACCCAGTACTTC. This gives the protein CASSSGQGIETQYF. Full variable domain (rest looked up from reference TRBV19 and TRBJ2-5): DGGITQSPKYLFRKEGQNVTLSCEQNLNHDAMYWYRQDPGQGLRLIYYSQIVNDFQKGDIAEGYSVSREKKESFPLTVTSAQKNPTAFYLCASSSGQGIETQYFGPGTRLLVL.

The CDR3 spells CASRWESYEQYF. In DNA form, the CDR3 reads TGTGCCAGCAGGTGGGAGTCCTACGAGCAGTACTTC. This chain uses TRBV12-3 or TRBV12-4 with TRBJ2-7, with a tentative D call TRBD2 (5 bases). With 6 bases removed from V and 1 base from J, the gap between germline ends came to 7 bases. The CDR3 is 12 residues long.

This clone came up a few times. In DNA, the CDR3 is TGTGCCAGCAGTCGGTCGGGGGGCGGCAATCAGCCCCAGCATTTT. Translated: CASSRSGGGNQPQHF. The chain recombines TRBV28 with TRBJ1-5, with a possible D match to TRBD1 (6 bases). The germline gives CDR1 MDHEN, CDR2 SYDVKM. Trimming shortened V by 5 bases and J by 2 bases, and 13 bases separated the two germline ends. The CDR3 extends over 15 amino acids.

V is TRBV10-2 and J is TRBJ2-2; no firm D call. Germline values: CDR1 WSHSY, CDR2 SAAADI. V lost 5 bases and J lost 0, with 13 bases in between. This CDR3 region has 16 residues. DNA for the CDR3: TGCGCCAGCAGTTTCACAGCCAACCCGAACACCGGGGAGCTGTTTTTT. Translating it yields CASSFTANPNTGELFF.

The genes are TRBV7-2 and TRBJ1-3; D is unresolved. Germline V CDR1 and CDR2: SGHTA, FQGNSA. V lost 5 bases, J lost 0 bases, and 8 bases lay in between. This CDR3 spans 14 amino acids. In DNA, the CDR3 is TGTGCCAGCAGCCCCGCAGGCTCTGGAAACACCATATATTTT. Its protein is CASSPAGSGNTIYF. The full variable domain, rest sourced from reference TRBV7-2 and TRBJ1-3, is GAGVSQSPSNKVTEKGKDVELRCDPISGHTALYWYRQSLGQGLEFLIYFQGNSAPDKSGLPSDRFSAERTGGSVSTLTIQRTQQEDSAVYLCASSPAGSGNTIYFGEGSWLTVV.

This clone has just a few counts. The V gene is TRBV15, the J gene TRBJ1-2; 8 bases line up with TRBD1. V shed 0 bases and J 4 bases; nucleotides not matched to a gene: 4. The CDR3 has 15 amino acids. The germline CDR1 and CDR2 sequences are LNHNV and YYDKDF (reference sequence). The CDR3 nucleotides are TGTGCCACCAGCAGAGACCCGACAGGGGCCTATGGCTACACCTTC. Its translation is CATSRDPTGAYGYTF.

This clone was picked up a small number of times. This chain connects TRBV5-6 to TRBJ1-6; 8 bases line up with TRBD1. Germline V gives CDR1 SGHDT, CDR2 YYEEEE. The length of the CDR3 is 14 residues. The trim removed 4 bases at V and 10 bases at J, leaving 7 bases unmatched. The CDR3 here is CASSKDRAVSPLHF. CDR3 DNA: TGTGCCAGCAGCAAGGACAGGGCGGTATCACCCCTCCACTTT.

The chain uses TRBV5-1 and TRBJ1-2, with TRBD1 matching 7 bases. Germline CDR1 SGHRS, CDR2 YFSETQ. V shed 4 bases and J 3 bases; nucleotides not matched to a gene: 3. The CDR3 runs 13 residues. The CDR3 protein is CASSITGDYGYTF. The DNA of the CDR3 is TGCGCCAGCAGCATAACAGGGGACTATGGCTACACCTTC.

The CDR3 is CASILGGDSSQAFF. CDR3 coding DNA: TGTGCCAGCATCCTTGGAGGGGACAGCTCGCAGGCTTTCTTT. J is TRBJ1-1 and V is TRBV6-6; 7 nucleotides line up with TRBD1. The V gene's germline CDR1 is MNHNY and CDR2 SVGAGI (reference sequence). The CDR3 has 14 amino acids. Unmatched junction bases numbered 16, after V lost 7 bases and J lost 11 bases.